The clone carrying this T cell receptor (beta chain) was seen a handful of times. Its cognate antigen is unknown. From germline, CDR1 is SGHKS and CDR2 YYEKEE (reference sequence). The CDR3 runs to 16 residues. V dropped 0 bases and J dropped 7; count of bases not matched to a gene: 8. This entry belongs to a study of T cell responses to AZD1222 COVID-19 vaccine. General study results and limits: Two AZD1222 doses significantly raised spike-specific TCR breadth and depth over controls. Repertoires were collected only later (after the peak T cell response had occurred).

The assay was immunoSEQ multiplex PCR, and TCRdb's table has in-frame clones only and misses some. Seen here are 150,000 to 200,000 clones, about 91% observed once, and the top ten hold about 1%. Second-dose schedules of about 4 or about 12 weeks were combined. The source of this sequence is an adult who received the AZD1222 COVID-19 vaccine. The chain recombines TRBV5-5 with TRBJ2-2, with 8 bases identical to TRBD2. The sequencing used peripheral blood, collected 28 days after the second AZD1222 dose. CDR3: CASSLAGGGQGGELFF. CDR3 nucleotide sequence: TGTGCCAGCAGCTTGGCTGGCGGGGGGCAGGGCGGGGAGCTGTTTTTT.